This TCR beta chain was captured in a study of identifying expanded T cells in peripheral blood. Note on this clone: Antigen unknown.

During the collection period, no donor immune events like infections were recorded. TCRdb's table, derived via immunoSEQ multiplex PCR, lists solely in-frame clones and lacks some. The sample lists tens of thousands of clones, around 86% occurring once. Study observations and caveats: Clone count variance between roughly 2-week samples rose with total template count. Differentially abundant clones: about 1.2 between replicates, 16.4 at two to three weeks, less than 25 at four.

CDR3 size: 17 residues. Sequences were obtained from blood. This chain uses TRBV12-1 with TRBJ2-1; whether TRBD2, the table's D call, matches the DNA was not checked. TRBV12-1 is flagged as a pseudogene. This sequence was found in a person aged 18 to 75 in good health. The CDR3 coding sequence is TGTGCCAGCAGCTTGAAAAAGTATGCCCTATCTTACAATGAGCAGTTCTTC. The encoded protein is CASSLKKYALSYNEQFF.